The 9 T cell receptor beta chains reported below all come from one sample, sequenced in a study of blood T cells in healthy people across ages. Alongside a J-beta primer mix, a sample-barcoded 5' primer served in a second PCR lasting about 7 to 11 cycles. TCRdb redid the calling of the 5' RACE reads with MiXCR, one entry per CDR3 protein. Of hundreds of thousands of distinct CDR3 sequences in the sample, 21% were seen once. Sequences were obtained from blood. All receptors derive from a man between 65 and 80 years old in good health.

The chain uses TRBV18 and TRBJ2-1; 9 bases map to TRBD2. Germline CDR1 KGHSH, CDR2 LQKENI. The V gene end was trimmed by 2 bases and the J gene end by 3 bases; junction bases not matched to a gene: 5. This CDR3 comprises 16 residues. CDR3 sequence (DNA): TGTGCCAGCTCACCAATGTCTAGCGGGATCTACAATGAGCAGTTCTTC. Its translation: CASSPMSSGIYNEQFF.

This clonotype was found a few times. CDR3 loop: CASSPAGHTEAFF. CDR3 DNA: TGTGCCAGCAGCCCGGCGGGGCACACTGAAGCTTTCTTT. V usage is TRBV7-2 and J usage is TRBJ1-1, with a weak D call TRBD1 (5 bases). Trimming took off 5 bases at V and 3 bases at J, with 10 bases between the two ends. Germline V CDR1 and CDR2: SGHTA, FQGNSA. The CDR3 consists of 13 residues.

This clonotype appeared a few times. J is TRBJ1-2 and V is TRBV7-8; D call uncertain. This CDR3 contains 14 residues. Trimming removed 5 bases from V and 0 bases from J, with 10 bases in between. Germline V gene lookup returns CDR1 SGHVS and CDR2 FQNEAQ. The CDR3 here is CASSPTETNYGYTF. The CDR3 coding sequence is TGTGCCAGCAGCCCCACCGAGACTAACTATGGCTACACCTTC.

The genes are TRBV6-5 and TRBJ2-5, with 8 bases aligning to TRBD2. The J call may be faulty, since TRBJ2-1 better matches the DNA end. Germline-derived CDR1 and CDR2 are MNHEY and SVGAGI. This CDR3 comprises 15 residues. The CDR3 protein is CASRFWLAGYNEQFF. CDR3 nucleotide sequence: TGTGCCAGCAGGTTCTGGCTAGCGGGTTACAATGAGCAGTTCTTC.

The chain links TRBV2 to TRBJ2-5, with 7 bases matching TRBD2. V was pared by 4 bases and J by 4 bases, with 0 bases of the junction left unmatched. This CDR3 is 12 amino acids long. Per germline, CDR1 SNHLY and CDR2 FYNNEI. DNA of the CDR3: TGTGCCAGCAGTGCGGGAGGAGAGACCCAGTACTTC. Translated, it gives CASSAGGETQYF.

This clonotype was picked up a small number of times. The genes are TRBV3-1 and TRBJ2-7; D not certain. V lost 4 bases and J 4 bases, leaving 5 bases between the germline ends. CDR3 size: 11 residues. Germline assignment: CDR1 LGHDT and CDR2 YNNKEL (reference sequence). CDR3 amino acids: CASSRIYEQYF. The CDR3 DNA is TGTGCCAGCAGCCGAATTTACGAGCAGTACTTC.

This clonotype was picked up many times. This chain uses TRBV9 with TRBJ2-1; D not certain. Looked up from germline, CDR1 is SGDLS and CDR2 is YYNGEE. V was clipped by 0 bases and J by 10 bases, with 14 bases between them. The CDR3 has 14 residues. The DNA for the CDR3 is TGTGCCAGCAGCGTAGGCCCTGAGGTCGGAGAGCAGTTCTTC. Its translation is CASSVGPEVGEQFF.

This clonotype was observed a handful of times. This chain links TRBV30 with TRBJ2-1, with D perhaps matching TRBD2 (5 bases). The CDR3 length is 14 residues. V lost 0 bases, J lost 6 bases, and 12 bases lay in between. CDR1 and CDR2 (germline): GTSNPN, SVGIG (reference sequence). The CDR3 region is CAWSVSHGGNEQFF. CDR3 in DNA: TGTGCCTGGAGTGTCAGCCACGGAGGCAATGAGCAGTTCTTC.

On this clonotype itself: Sequence at one end of the junction differs from germline and may be a read error. The chain links TRBV5-1 to TRBJ2-5, with 14 bases lining up with TRBD2. The CDR3 sequence is 15 residues long. Germline CDR1 reads SGHRS; CDR2 reads YFSETQ. DNA for the CDR3: TGCGCCAGCAGCTTCCTGGGGACTAGCGGGGGAAAAGAGGACTTC. Protein: CASSFLGTSGGKEDF.